These 5 T cell receptor beta chains share one sample of origin, sequenced in a study of blood T cell repertoires in COVID-19. The repertoire was sequenced with immunoSEQ multiplex PCR; TCRdb's copy has only in-frame clones and lacks some. The repertoire holds roughly 250,000 clones, with about 89% as singletons. Sequencing was done on a sample of PBMCs or T cells enriched from blood (not recorded which). The receptors come from a woman younger than 35 who had recovered from COVID-19.

CDR3 in DNA: TGTGCCAGCAGTGAAGATGGGACAGACTATGGCTACACCTTC. It is translated as CASSEDGTDYGYTF. The rearrangement joins TRBV6-1 to TRBJ1-2; the match to TRBD1 covers 7 bases. Germline lookup yields CDR1 MNHNS and CDR2 SASEGT. V was clipped by 1 base and J by 3 bases; unmatched bases: 2. This CDR3 has 14 residues.

This clone was recorded once. The chain combines TRBV5-1 with TRBJ1-6; 7 bases fit TRBD1. CDR1 SGHRS and CDR2 YFSETQ come from the germline V gene. The CDR3 runs 14 residues. Losses at the gene ends were 4 bases for V and 9 bases for J; bases not matched to a gene: 7. CDR3 sequence reads: CASSDGQAGSPLHF. As DNA, the CDR3 is TGCGCCAGCAGCGATGGACAGGCGGGTTCACCCCTCCACTTT.

This chain connects TRBV11-3 to TRBJ2-3; D remains ambiguous. V was shortened by 4 bases and J by 9 bases, with 20 bases between the two germline ends. The CDR3 has 15 residues. The germline gives CDR1 SGHNT, CDR2 YENEEA. Written as DNA, the CDR3 is TGTGCCAGCAGCTGGAGTGGTGGTGTGGCGGTCACGCAGTATTTT. Residues: CASSWSGGVAVTQYF.

The CDR3, as DNA: TGTGCCAGAAGCTTGGCCCTGACAGGGAGGACTGAAGCTTTCTTT. Encoded protein: CARSLALTGRTEAFF. The genes are TRBV5-3 and TRBJ1-1; 7 nucleotides align to TRBD1. TRBV5-3 is reported as an ORF; its role is uncertain. The CDR3 runs to 15 residues. V lost 0 bases to trimming and J lost 5 bases; unmatched junction nucleotides: 7.

The V gene is TRBV3-1 (or the pseudogene TRBV3-2), the J gene TRBJ1-1; TRBD1 agrees at 7 bases. V lost 6 bases, J lost 3 bases, and 16 bases stayed unmatched. Germline V lookup: CDR1 LGHDT, CDR2 YNNKEL (reference sequence). The CDR3 runs to 17 residues. CDR3 sequence: CASRSTYSGQIDTEAFF. Written as DNA, the CDR3 is TGTGCCAGCAGATCCACATACTCGGGACAGATCGACACTGAAGCTTTCTTT.